This T cell receptor (beta chain) is from a study of human thymus T cells. Obtained as resections during corrective heart surgery, the thymus tissue was then studied. The method was immunoSEQ multiplex PCR; TCRdb's version includes in-frame clones alone and lacks a portion of them. This repertoire shows fewer than 90,000 clones, nearly 98% found once; its top ten account for approximately 0.03%. Sequencing was carried out using thymus tissue. This TCR derives from a boy in the first two years of life with a congenital heart defect but otherwise immunologically healthy.

The CDR3 bases are TGCGCCAGCAGCCCCCACGGTGGGGGGTTTCAGCCCCAGCATTTT. Amino acids: CASSPHGGGFQPQHF. J is TRBJ1-5 and V is TRBV4-1, with D perhaps TRBD1 (5 bases). The CDR3 totals 15 residues. The V end was cut by 4 bases, the J end by 6 bases, with 16 bases between. Looked up from germline, CDR1 is MGHRA and CDR2 is YSYEKL.